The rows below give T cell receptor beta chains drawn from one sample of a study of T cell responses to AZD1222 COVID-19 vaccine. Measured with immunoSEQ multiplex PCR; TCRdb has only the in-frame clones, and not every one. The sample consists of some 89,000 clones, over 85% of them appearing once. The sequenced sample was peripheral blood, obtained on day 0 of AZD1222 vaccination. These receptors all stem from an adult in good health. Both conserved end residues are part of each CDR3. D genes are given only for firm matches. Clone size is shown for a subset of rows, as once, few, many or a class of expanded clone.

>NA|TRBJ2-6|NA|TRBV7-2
TGTGCCAGCAGCTTAGCCCAGGTTACCGGCTCTGGGGCCAACGTCCTGACTTTC
CASSLAQVTGSGANVLTF
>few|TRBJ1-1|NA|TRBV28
TGTGCCAGCAGTCGATTGAACACTGAAGCTTTCTTT
CASSRLNTEAFF
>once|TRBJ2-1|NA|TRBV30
TGTGCCTGGAATAAGGTCGGCACCACTAACTCCTACAATGAGCAGTTCTTC
CAWNKVGTTNSYNEQFF
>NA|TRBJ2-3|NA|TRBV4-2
TGTGCCAGCAGCCAAGGATTCTTGGGGACCATTGGGGATACGCAGTATTTT
CASSQGFLGTIGDTQYF
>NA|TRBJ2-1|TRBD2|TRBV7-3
TGTGCCAGCAGGAGCGGGGGCTACAATGAGCAGTTCTTC
CASRSGGYNEQFF
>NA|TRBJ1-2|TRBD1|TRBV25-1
TGTGCCAGCTCCCAGACAGGGAACTATGGCTACACCTTC
CASSQTGNYGYTF
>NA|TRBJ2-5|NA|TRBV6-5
TGTGCCAGCAGTCAGGGACCTGATCGGGAGACCCAGTACTTC
CASSQGPDRETQYF
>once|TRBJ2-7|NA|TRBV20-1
TGCAGCCCGTTAATGGGACACGAGCAGTACTTC
CSPLMGHEQYF
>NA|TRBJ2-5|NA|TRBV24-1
TGTGCCACCAGTGATTCAGCGGAGAGGGGGAGGAGAGAGACCCAGTACTTC
CATSDSAERGRRETQYF
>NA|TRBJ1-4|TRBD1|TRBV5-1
TGCGCCAGCAGCACTGGGACAGATGGTGAAAAACTGTTTTTT
CASSTGTDGEKLFF
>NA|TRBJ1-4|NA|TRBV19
TGTGCCAGTCGAACGAGAGGGCCGGGGGAAGAAAAACTGTTTTTT
CASRTRGPGEEKLFF
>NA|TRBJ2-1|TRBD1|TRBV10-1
TGCGCCAGCAGTGATGGGACAGGGGTGTTTGAGCAGTTCTTC
CASSDGTGVFEQFF
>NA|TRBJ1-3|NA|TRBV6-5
TGTGCCAGCAGTTACTCCAGCAGGGCTGGAAACACCATATATTTT
CASSYSSRAGNTIYF
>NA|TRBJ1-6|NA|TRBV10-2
TGCGCCAGCCAGAATCAGGGGAATTCACCCCTCCACTTT
CASQNQGNSPLHF
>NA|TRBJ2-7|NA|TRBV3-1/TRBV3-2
TGTGCCAGCAGCCAGGGGTCAGCCTACGAGCAGTACTTC
CASSQGSAYEQYF
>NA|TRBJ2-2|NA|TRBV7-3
TGTGCCAGCAGCTTGGGGACAACGAACACCGGGGAGCTGTTTTTT
CASSLGTTNTGELFF
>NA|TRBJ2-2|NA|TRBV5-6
TGTGCCAGCAGCTTGGAACAGGGGAGGACCGGGGAGCTGTTTTTT
CASSLEQGRTGELFF
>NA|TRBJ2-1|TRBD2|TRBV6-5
TGTGCCAGCAGGGGGCTAGCGGAGGGGTACAATGAGCAGTTCTTC
CASRGLAEGYNEQFF
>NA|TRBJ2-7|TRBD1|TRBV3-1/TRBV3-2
TGTGCCAGCAGCCACGGACAGGGAGGTTATGCCTACGAGCAGTACTTC
CASSHGQGGYAYEQYF
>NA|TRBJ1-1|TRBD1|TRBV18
TGTGCCAGCTCACGAGCCGGGACAGGGGCGGTTGGCGCTGAAGCTTTCTTT
CASSRAGTGAVGAEAFF
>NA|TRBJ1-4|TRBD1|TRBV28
TGTGCCAGCAGTGCTACCGGGACAGGGCATGAAAAACTGTTTTTT
CASSATGTGHEKLFF
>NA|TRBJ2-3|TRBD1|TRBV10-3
TGTGCCATCAGTGGGGGGACAGGGTATATGACAGATACGCAGTATTTT
CAISGGTGYMTDTQYF
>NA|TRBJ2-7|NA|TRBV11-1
TGTGCCAGCAGCTTTTCCCCCGACGAGCAGTACTTC
CASSFSPDEQYF
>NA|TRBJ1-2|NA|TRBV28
TGTGCCAGCAGTTCCCTAGGGAACTATGGCTACACCTTC
CASSSLGNYGYTF
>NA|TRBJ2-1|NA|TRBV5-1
TGCGCCAGCAGCTTGGGTGGGGGCCGATACAATGAGCAGTTCTTC
CASSLGGGRYNEQFF
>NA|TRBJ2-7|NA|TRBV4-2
TGTGCCAGCAGCCAAGATTCCGACGAGCAGTACTTC
CASSQDSDEQYF
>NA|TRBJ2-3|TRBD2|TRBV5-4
TGTGCCAGCAGGTCCGGGACTAGCGGGGGGGCCGACCTGTATTTT
CASRSGTSGGADLYF
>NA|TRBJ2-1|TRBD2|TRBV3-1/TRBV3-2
TGTGCCAGCAGCCAAGTTAGTAGCGGGGGTACCAATGAGCAGTTCTTC
CASSQVSSGGTNEQFF
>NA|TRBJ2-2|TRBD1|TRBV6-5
TGTGCCAGCAGTCCATCCCGGGACAGTCCCGGGGAGCTGTTTTTT
CASSPSRDSPGELFF
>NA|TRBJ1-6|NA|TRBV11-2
TGTGCCAGCAGCTTTGGGGGTGCCGACCCAAATGGTTCACCCCTCCACTTT
CASSFGGADPNGSPLHF
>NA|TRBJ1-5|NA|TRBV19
TGTGCCAGTAGTGAACAGGTCGATCAGCCCCAGCATTTT
CASSEQVDQPQHF
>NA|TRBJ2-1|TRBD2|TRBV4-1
TGCGCCAGCAGCCAAGTTGCGGCGGGGGCCTACAATGAGCAGTTCTTC
CASSQVAAGAYNEQFF
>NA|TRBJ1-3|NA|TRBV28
TGTGCCAGCAGCGGATCGGACACCATATATTTT
CASSGSDTIYF
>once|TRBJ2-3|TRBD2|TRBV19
TGTGCCAGTAGTATTATAGCGGGGGGTAGCACAGATACGCAGTATTTT
CASSIIAGGSTDTQYF
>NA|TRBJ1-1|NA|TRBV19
TGTGCCACCATAAGCCCTGACAGAAACACTGAAGCTTTCTTT
CATISPDRNTEAFF
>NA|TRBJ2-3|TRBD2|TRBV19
TGTGCCAGTAGTATACTAGCGGGGCTCACAGATACGCAGTATTTT
CASSILAGLTDTQYF
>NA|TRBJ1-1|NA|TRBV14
TGTGCCAGCAGCCCCGGTTTCACTGAAGCTTTCTTT
CASSPGFTEAFF
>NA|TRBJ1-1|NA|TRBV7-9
TGTGCCAGCAGCGTTAGTTCTCTGAGGGACACTGAAGCTTTCTTT
CASSVSSLRDTEAFF
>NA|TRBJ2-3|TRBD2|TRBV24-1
TGTGCCACCAGTGATTGGGAGGGAGCCGCGGCCACAGATACGCAGTATTTT
CATSDWEGAAATDTQYF
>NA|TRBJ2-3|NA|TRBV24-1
TGTGCCACCAGTGCGAGCACAGATACGCAGTATTTT
CATSASTDTQYF
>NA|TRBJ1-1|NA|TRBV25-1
TGTGCCAGCAGTGGTGAGACAGGTCGGGTCCGGGGGACTGAAGCTTTCTTT
CASSGETGRVRGTEAFF
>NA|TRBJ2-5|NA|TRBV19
TGTGCCAGTAGTCGCAGACAGGGAGGGAGGGAGACCCAGTACTTC
CASSRRQGGRETQYF
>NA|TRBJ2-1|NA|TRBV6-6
TGTGCCAGCAGCCAGCCAAGCTCCTACAATGAGCAGTTCTTC
CASSQPSSYNEQFF
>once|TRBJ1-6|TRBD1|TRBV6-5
TGTGCCACGACAGGGAACGGTTCACCCCTCCACTTT
CATTGNGSPLHF
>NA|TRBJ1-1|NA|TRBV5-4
TGTGCCAGCAGCCCCCCGGGGGGGGCGCGGGTGGACACTGAAGCTTTCTTT
CASSPPGGARVDTEAFF
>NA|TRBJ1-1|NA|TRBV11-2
TGTGCCAGCAGCTTAGGGAACATGAACACTGAAGCTTTCTTT
CASSLGNMNTEAFF
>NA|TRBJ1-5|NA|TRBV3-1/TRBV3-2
TGTGCCAGCAGCGACGGACAGATCGGAGGGCAGCCCCAGCATTTT
CASSDGQIGGQPQHF
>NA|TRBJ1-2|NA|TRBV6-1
TGTGCCAGCAGTGCGACTAGGGCGGCGGGACATTATGGCTACACCTTC
CASSATRAAGHYGYTF
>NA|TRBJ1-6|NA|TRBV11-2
TGTGCCAGCAGCTTAGTACGGGTAGGGAAACCCCTCCACTTT
CASSLVRVGKPLHF
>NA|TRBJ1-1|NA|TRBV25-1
TGTGCCAGCAGTGACCCCGAAGGCACTGAAGCTTTCTTT
CASSDPEGTEAFF
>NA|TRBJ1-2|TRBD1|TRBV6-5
TGTGCCAGCAGTACCGGGACAGAGTACACCTTC
CASSTGTEYTF
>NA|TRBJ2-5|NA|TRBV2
TGTGCCAGCAGGGATTTGGCGGGAAAAAAGACCCAGTACTTC
CASRDLAGKKTQYF
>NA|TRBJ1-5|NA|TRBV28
TGTGCCAGCAGTTTAGACCCCCCAGGAAATCAGCCCCAGCATTTT
CASSLDPPGNQPQHF
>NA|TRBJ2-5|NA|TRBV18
TGTGCCAGCTCACCACCGGCAGAGAGGGGAGAGACCCAGTACTTC
CASSPPAERGETQYF
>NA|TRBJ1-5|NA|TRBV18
TGTGCCAGCTCATCCCTTGACAGAACCAATCAGCCCCAGCATTTT
CASSSLDRTNQPQHF
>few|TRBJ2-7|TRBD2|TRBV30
TGTGCCTGGAGTGTAGCGGGAGGACGAACCTACGAGCAGTACTTC
CAWSVAGGRTYEQYF